This entry is about one T cell receptor beta chain. What it recognizes is unknown. This specimen belongs to a study of CD8 T cells in ankylosing spondylitis. Making the TCR beta libraries involved quantitative 5'-RACE with molecular barcodes. TCRdb re-called the 5' RACE reads with MiXCR, one entry per CDR3 protein. The repertoire holds around 130,000 distinct CDR3 sequences, with 17% as singletons. Study results and limitations: Reactive arthritis synovial fluid and blood previously showed some of these motif variants. Characteristic, it appeared, of ankylosing spondylitis blood was a TCR beta motif of roughly eight highly homologous variants. Clones linked with disease were CD8+ and fairly uncommon in the peripheral blood.

There are 16 residues in the CDR3. The J segment lost 5 bases and the V segment lost 2 bases, leaving 7 bases of the junction unmatched. CDR1 SGHAT and CDR2 FQNNGV come from the germline V gene. Sequenced input: blood, either unsorted or a sorted T cell fraction (not recorded which). This rearrangement joins TRBV11-2 to TRBJ2-1; TRBD2 matches at 9 bases. This receptor was obtained from a male donor with ankylosing spondylitis. CDR3 region: CASSLRGGLANNEQFF. The DNA of the CDR3 is TGTGCCAGCAGCTTAAGGGGAGGACTAGCGAACAATGAGCAGTTCTTC.